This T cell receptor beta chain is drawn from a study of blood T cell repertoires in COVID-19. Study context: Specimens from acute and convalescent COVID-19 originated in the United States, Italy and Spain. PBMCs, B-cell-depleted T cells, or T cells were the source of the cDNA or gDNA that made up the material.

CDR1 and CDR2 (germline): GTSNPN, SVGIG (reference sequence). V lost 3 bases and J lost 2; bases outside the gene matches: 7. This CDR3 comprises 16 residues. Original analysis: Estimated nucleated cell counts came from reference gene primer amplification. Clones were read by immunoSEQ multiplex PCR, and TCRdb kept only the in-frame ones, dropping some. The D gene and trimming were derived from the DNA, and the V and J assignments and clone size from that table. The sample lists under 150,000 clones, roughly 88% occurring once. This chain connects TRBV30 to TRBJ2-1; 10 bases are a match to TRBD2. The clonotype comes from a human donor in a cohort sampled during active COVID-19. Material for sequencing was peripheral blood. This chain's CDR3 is CAWRDIAGGPYNEQFF. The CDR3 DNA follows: TGTGCCTGGAGAGATATAGCGGGGGGTCCCTACAATGAGCAGTTCTTC.